This T cell receptor beta chain was observed in a study of cytomegalovirus exposure and HLA in healthy donors. Study as a whole: Unique TCRs from HLA-typed donors, roughly 89 million of them, were held in an early data release.

On this clone itself: Its antigen is currently unknown.

The CDR3 covers 18 residues. V was trimmed by 0 bases and J by 4 bases, leaving 20 bases between them. CDR1 is MGHRA and CDR2 is YSYEKL in the germline V gene. Every donor was a healthy person donating bone marrow. Both 60 Vbeta primers and 13 Jbeta primers went into the PCR. Clones were read by immunoSEQ multiplex PCR, and TCRdb kept only the in-frame ones, dropping some. The table has about 280,000 clones, about 87% seen once. Study-level points and caveats: A later analysis showed HLA-associated TCR beta chains outstripping equally common others in clonal expansion. The authors enumerated over 150 TCR beta chains as linked to cytomegalovirus.

This chain joins TRBV4-1 and TRBJ2-3, with D maybe TRBD2 (6 bases). The sample taken for sequencing was PBMCs. The receptor was derived from a woman younger than 30 in good health and CMV-seronegative. This CDR3 is CASSQEGRVSLAADTQYF. As DNA, the CDR3 is TGCGCCAGCAGCCAAGAAGGTCGGGTGAGTTTAGCGGCAGATACGCAGTATTTT.